This TCR beta chain emerged from a study of T cell responses to AZD1222 COVID-19 vaccine. The CDR3 covers 17 residues. The V end lost 1 base, the J end lost 2 bases, and 12 bases lay between the germline ends. The germline gives CDR1 LGHNA, CDR2 YNFKEQ. Here immunoSEQ multiplex PCR was the method, and the copy in TCRdb shows in-frame clones only, minus some. Of tens of thousands of clones listed, around 93% are singletons. The chain has TRBV4-2 and TRBJ2-6; unclear D gene. The sequence was collected from an adult who received the AZD1222 COVID-19 vaccine. The specimen comprised peripheral blood, sampled 28 days after the second AZD1222 dose. CDR3 in amino acids: CASSQVAQAAGANVLTF. The CDR3 nucleotides are TGTGCCAGCAGCCAAGTAGCCCAAGCCGCTGGGGCCAACGTCCTGACTTTC.